These 9 T cell receptor beta chains originate from one sample sequenced in a study of cytomegalovirus exposure and HLA in healthy donors. PCR employed 60 Vbeta and 13 Jbeta primers. Generated by immunoSEQ multiplex PCR, the TCRdb table keeps only in-frame clones and is missing some. The sample yields some 97,000 clones, 65% to 80% seen once. Sequencing was carried out using PBMCs. All receptors derive from a woman aged 45-59 years in good health and CMV-seropositive.

The chain combines TRBV5-6 with TRBJ2-3, with 15 nucleotides matching TRBD2. J was trimmed by 9 bases and V by 3 bases; bases with no gene match: 8. Germline CDR1 reads SGHDT; CDR2 reads YYEEEE. The CDR3 loop spans 16 amino acids. The CDR3 protein is CASSYLGTSGGTTQYF. The CDR3, as DNA: TGTGCCAGCAGCTACCTCGGGACTAGCGGGGGGACCACGCAGTATTTT.

The chain carries TRBV27 and TRBJ1-2, with unresolved D. The germline gives CDR1 MNHEY, CDR2 SMNVEV (reference sequence). Trimming took 2 bases from V and 5 from J, leaving 15 bases between them. CDR3 length: 15 residues. The CDR3 protein is CASSLRGYGGYGYTF. The CDR3 region has the DNA TGTGCCAGCAGTTTACGTGGGTATGGAGGGTATGGCTACACCTTC.

The chain recombines TRBV6-1 with TRBJ1-3, with 8 bases identical to TRBD1. Trimming took 5 bases from V and 4 from J; bases not matched to a gene: 4. The length of the CDR3 is 14 residues. Per germline, CDR1 MNHNS and CDR2 SASEGT. The DNA for the CDR3 is TGTGCCAGCAGTCGGGACAGGAGAGGAAACACCATATATTTT. Its translation is CASSRDRRGNTIYF.

The rearrangement joins TRBV9 to TRBJ2-1; D is possibly TRBD2 (5 bases). Germline lookup yields CDR1 SGDLS and CDR2 YYNGEE. The CDR3 runs 14 residues. With 0 bases removed from V and 5 bases from J, the gap between germline ends came to 9 bases. Written as DNA, the CDR3 is TGTGCCAGCAGCGTAGGCAGCGGCCACAATGAGCAGTTCTTC. Translation: CASSVGSGHNEQFF.

The CDR3 DNA reads TGTGCCAGCAGTGTCCGACAGGGGGCCAGCACTGAAGCTTTCTTT. Amino acids: CASSVRQGASTEAFF. This chain uses TRBV2 with TRBJ1-1, with TRBD1 identical over 10 bases. There are 15 residues in the CDR3. In germline, CDR1 is SNHLY, CDR2 FYNNEI. After removal of 4 bases from V and 4 bases from J, the junction contained 6 bases not matched to a gene. Together with reference TRBV2 and TRBJ1-1, the CDR3 gives the full variable domain: EPEVTQTPSHQVTQMGQEVILRCVPISNHLYFYWYRQILGQKVEFLVSFYNNEISEKSEIFDDQFSVERPDGSNFTLKIRSTKLEDSAMYFCASSVRQGASTEAFFGQGTRLTVV.

The rearrangement joins TRBV10-1 to TRBJ2-1; TRBD1 might be the D (5 bases). The ends were cut back, 3 bases at V and 3 bases at J, with 12 bases in the middle. This CDR3 contains 15 residues. Per the germline V gene, CDR1 is WNHNN and CDR2 is SYGVQD (reference sequence). CDR3 residues: CASSDSLGDYNEQFF. CDR3 DNA: TGCGCCAGCAGTGACTCTTTAGGGGACTACAATGAGCAGTTCTTC.

This clone appeared a few times. This chain uses TRBV4-2 with TRBJ1-4, with a possible D match to TRBD1 (5 bases). The germline V gene has CDR1 LGHNA and CDR2 YNFKEQ. The CDR3 covers 15 residues. The V and J ends lost 1 base and 6 bases respectively, with 12 bases between them. CDR3 sequence reads: CASSQGDAGDEKLFF. The CDR3 region has the DNA TGTGCCAGCAGCCAAGGGGACGCGGGAGATGAAAAACTGTTTTTT.

The rearrangement joins TRBV2 to TRBJ1-5, with D possibly TRBD1 on 6 matching bases. The V end was cut by 7 bases, the J end by 4 bases, with 14 bases between. CDR1 is SNHLY, CDR2 FYNNEI, per germline. This CDR3 has 14 residues. DNA of the CDR3: TGTGCCAGCACTTCGGAAGGGGGTAATCAGCCCCAGCATTTT. This codes for CASTSEGGNQPQHF.

This chain joins TRBV6-6 and TRBJ1-3, with 9 bases that match TRBD1. The junction had 9 bases not matched to a gene; V was cut back by 7 bases and J by 5 bases. The CDR3 is 15 residues long. CDR1 MNHNY and CDR2 SVGAGI come from the germline V gene (reference sequence). In nucleotides, the CDR3 is TGTGCCAGCACCCCACCGGGACAGGGTAGAAACACCATATATTTT. It codes for CASTPPGQGRNTIYF.